These 30 T cell receptor beta chains originate from one sample sequenced in a study of T cells expressing NK-cell markers. TCRdb reanalyzed the 5' RACE reads and collapses them to one entry per CDR3 protein, without DNA. This sample's clone table lists about 150,000 distinct CDR3 sequences. What was sequenced was blood T cells: a sorted CD56 or NKG2C T cell subset, CD4+ or CD8+ T cells, or bulk PBMC T cells (not recorded which). The receptors were gathered from a man between 18 and 69 years old in good health.

The chain has TRBV3-1 and TRBJ1-5. CDR1 and CDR2 from the germline V gene are LGHDT and YNNKEL (reference sequence). The CDR3 length is 16 residues. CDR3 sequence reads: CASSQDGTVSNQPQHF. Based on the CDR3 plus reference TRBV3-1 and TRBJ1-5, the full variable domain is DTAVSQTPKYLVTQMGNDKSIKCEQNLGHDTMYWYKQDSKKFLKIMFSYNNKELIINETVPNRFSPKSPDKAHLNLHINSLELGDSAVYFCASSQDGTVSNQPQHFGDGTRLSIL.

V usage is TRBV5-5 and J usage is TRBJ1-2; TCRdb's D gene call, TRBD1, goes unchecked for lack of DNA. The CDR3 extends over 16 amino acids. Germline V gene data show CDR1 as SGHKS and CDR2 as YYEKEE (reference sequence). The CDR3 here is CASSYRPATVADGYTF.

The chain carries TRBV7-8 and TRBJ1-2; the TRBD1 assignment by TCRdb is unverifiable without DNA. The germline V gene encodes CDR1 SGHVS and CDR2 FQNEAQ. The CDR3 runs to 15 residues. This CDR3 is CASSLERQGINGYTF.

The V and J genes are TRBV7-9 and TRBJ2-7. The germline gives CDR1 SEHNR, CDR2 FQNEAQ (reference sequence). The CDR3 totals 11 residues. The CDR3 here is CASRSVGEQYF.

The chain links TRBV27 to TRBJ2-5. In germline, CDR1 is MNHEY, CDR2 SMNVEV (reference sequence). This CDR3 has 15 amino acids. The CDR3 loop is CASSTVPSFQETQYF.

The chain has TRBV20-1 and TRBJ1-6. The CDR3 covers 15 residues. From germline, CDR1 is DFQATT and CDR2 SNEGSKA (reference sequence). The CDR3 is CSARDEGPLESPLHF.

The J gene is TRBJ2-7, the V gene TRBV2; lacking DNA, the TRBD2 call made by TCRdb goes unchecked. The CDR3 contains 17 residues. Germline CDR1 and CDR2: SNHLY and FYNNEI. CDR3 loop: CASSEPTSGVSSYEQYF.

This chain connects TRBV6-1 to TRBJ2-7. Germline assignment: CDR1 MNHNS and CDR2 SASEGT. This CDR3 spans 15 amino acids. CDR3 region: CASSFSSRLTYEQYF.

Here the CDR3 reads CASSQVDSGFYNEQFF. This rearrangement joins TRBV4-1 to TRBJ2-1; the TRBD2 assignment by TCRdb is unverifiable without DNA. Per the germline V gene, CDR1 is MGHRA and CDR2 is YSYEKL. The CDR3 runs to 16 residues.

The chain joins TRBV4-1 to TRBJ2-1; TCRdb indicates TRBD1, and absent DNA this call remains unverified. CDR1 is MGHRA, CDR2 YSYEKL, per germline. The CDR3 loop spans 14 amino acids. The CDR3 sequence: CASSQRTGYNEQFF.

The CDR3 sequence is CASSLVETARTDTQYF. This chain connects TRBV7-9 to TRBJ2-3. Germline loops: CDR1 SEHNR, CDR2 FQNEAQ (reference sequence). The CDR3 is 16 residues long.

The chain is built from TRBV12-3 or TRBV12-4 and TRBJ2-7; TCRdb picks TRBD1, but there is no DNA to check that call. The CDR3 runs 16 residues. The CDR3 here is CASSSRGAGRAYEQYF.

The chain couples TRBV18 to TRBJ2-1. The CDR3 is made up of 14 amino acids. Germline V CDR1 and CDR2: KGHSH, LQKENI. The CDR3 is CASSPTTIYNEQFF.

The chain recombines TRBV12-3 or TRBV12-4 with TRBJ2-1. This CDR3 comprises 13 residues. The CDR3 sequence: CASNEDRYNEQFF.

The V gene is TRBV9, the J gene TRBJ1-3; TCRdb's assignment of TRBD1 cannot be checked, as there is no DNA. In germline, CDR1 is SGDLS, CDR2 YYNGEE. The CDR3 extends over 15 amino acids. CDR3: CASSASWGSGNTIYF.

This rearrangement joins TRBV5-1 to TRBJ1-1. The CDR3 sequence is 15 residues long. Germline values: CDR1 SGHRS, CDR2 YFSETQ. The CDR3: CASSLSTGMNTEAFF.

The chain uses TRBV6-1 and TRBJ2-7; TCRdb reports TRBD1, a call that lacks DNA to check it against. This CDR3 contains 13 residues. Germline loops: CDR1 MNHNS, CDR2 SASEGT. CDR3 residues: CASRWTGNDEQYF.

The chain couples TRBV29-1 to TRBJ2-4; the D call of TRBD1 rests on TCRdb alone, since no DNA is present to check it. The germline V gene encodes CDR1 SQVTM and CDR2 ANQGSEA. The CDR3 has 15 amino acids. The CDR3 here is CSVLSPGQEGTFQYF.

V and J are TRBV9 and TRBJ2-7; absent DNA, TCRdb's TRBD1 call cannot be checked. The CDR3 covers 15 residues. Germline CDR1 is SGDLS and CDR2 is YYNGEE. The CDR3 sequence is CASSVAYGGGYEQYF.

This chain connects TRBV7-6 to TRBJ1-1; TCRdb indicates TRBD1, and absent DNA this call remains unverified. The CDR3 is 14 residues long. CDR1 is SGHVS and CDR2 is FNYEAQ in the germline V gene. CDR3 in amino acids: CASSLGQGFTEAFF.

V is TRBV3-1 and J is TRBJ2-5; the D call of TRBD1 rests on TCRdb alone, since no DNA is present to check it. This CDR3 has 15 amino acids. Germline values: CDR1 LGHDT, CDR2 YNNKEL (reference sequence). CDR3 loop: CASSPDLQAAETQYF.

CDR3 sequence reads: CATSRGSTKSTDTQYF. The chain combines TRBV15 with TRBJ2-3. Germline assignment: CDR1 LNHNV and CDR2 YYDKDF (reference sequence). The CDR3 sequence is 16 residues long.

The chain combines TRBV7-9 with TRBJ2-5; checking the TCRdb D call of TRBD2 is not possible without DNA. CDR1 and CDR2 from the germline V gene are SEHNR and FQNEAQ (reference sequence). CDR3 length equals 16 residues. Here the CDR3 reads CASSPSLGPAGETQYF.

In terms of frequency, this clonotype is medium-sized. The V gene is TRBV11-2, the J gene TRBJ2-1. Germline V gene lookup returns CDR1 SGHAT and CDR2 FQNNGV. CDR3 length equals 13 residues. The CDR3 protein is CASSPTERDEQFF.

The rearrangement joins TRBV7-3 to TRBJ1-1. There are 13 residues in the CDR3. Germline loops: CDR1 SGHTA, CDR2 FQGTGA. CDR3: CASSLVQSTEAFF.

The J gene is TRBJ2-5, the V gene TRBV11-2; TCRdb selects TRBD1, and the lack of DNA leaves this call unchecked. Germline assignment: CDR1 SGHAT and CDR2 FQNNGV. This CDR3 has 17 amino acids. The CDR3 sequence is CASSLEPRVVGVETQYF.

The chain carries TRBV15 and TRBJ2-3; there is no DNA to check the TCRdb D call of TRBD2. This CDR3 region has 18 residues. Germline V gene lookup returns CDR1 LNHNV and CDR2 YYDKDF (reference sequence). The CDR3 sequence is CATSRDLYSGGLPDTQYF.

This sequence joins TRBV13 and TRBJ2-5; TCRdb's assignment of TRBD1 cannot be checked, as there is no DNA. The CDR3 length is 17 residues. From germline, CDR1 is PRHDT and CDR2 FYEKMQ (reference sequence). The CDR3 loop is CASSSGEGQGASETQYF.

This chain uses TRBV7-9 with TRBJ2-7. The CDR3 covers 14 residues. The germline CDR1 and CDR2 sequences are SEHNR and FQNEAQ (reference sequence). The chain's CDR3 is CASSPKNRYYEQYF.

This chain joins TRBV9 and TRBJ2-3; TCRdb's D gene call, TRBD1, goes unchecked for lack of DNA. CDR1 is SGDLS, CDR2 YYNGEE, per germline. The CDR3 is 14 amino acids. The CDR3 protein is CASNSGGTTDTQYF.